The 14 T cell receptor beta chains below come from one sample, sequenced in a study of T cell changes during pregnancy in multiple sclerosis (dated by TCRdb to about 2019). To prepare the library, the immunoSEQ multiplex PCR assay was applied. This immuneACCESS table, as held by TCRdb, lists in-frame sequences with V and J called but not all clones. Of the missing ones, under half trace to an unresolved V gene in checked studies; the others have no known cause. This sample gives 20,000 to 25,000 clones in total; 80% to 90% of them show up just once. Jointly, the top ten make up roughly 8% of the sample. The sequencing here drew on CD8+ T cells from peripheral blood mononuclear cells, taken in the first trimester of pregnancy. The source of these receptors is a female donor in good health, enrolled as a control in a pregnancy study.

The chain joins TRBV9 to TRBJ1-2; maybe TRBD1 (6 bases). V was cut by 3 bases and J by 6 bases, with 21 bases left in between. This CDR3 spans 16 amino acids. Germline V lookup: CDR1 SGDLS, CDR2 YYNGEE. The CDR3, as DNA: TGTGCCAGCAGCGCGAATTCGAGACAGGACGTTGATGGCTACACCTTC. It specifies CASSANSRQDVDGYTF.

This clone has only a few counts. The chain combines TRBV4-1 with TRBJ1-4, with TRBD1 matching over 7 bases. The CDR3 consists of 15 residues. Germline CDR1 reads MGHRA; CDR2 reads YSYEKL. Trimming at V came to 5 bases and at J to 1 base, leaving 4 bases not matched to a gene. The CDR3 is CASSEHRGTNEKLFF. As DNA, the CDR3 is TGCGCCAGCAGCGAACACAGGGGAACTAATGAAAAACTGTTTTTT.

This CDR3 is CASSPSLSKNIQYF. The CDR3 DNA sequence: TGTGCCAGCAGCCCCTCGCTCAGCAAAAACATTCAGTACTTC. The rearrangement uses TRBV7-2 and TRBJ2-4, with D hard to call. CDR1 is SGHTA, CDR2 FQGNSA, per germline. Trimming removed 5 bases from V and 3 bases from J, with 11 bases in between. CDR3 length: 14 amino acids.

The CDR3 DNA reads TGCGCCAGCAGCCAGGACAGGGGCAGCAATCAGCCCCAGCATTTT. This gives the protein CASSQDRGSNQPQHF. The chain uses TRBV4-3 and TRBJ1-5; 9 nucleotides match TRBD1. Germline CDR1 LGHNA, CDR2 YSLEER. This CDR3 has 15 residues. With 3 bases clipped from V and 1 base from J, the junction kept 1 base outside the gene matches.

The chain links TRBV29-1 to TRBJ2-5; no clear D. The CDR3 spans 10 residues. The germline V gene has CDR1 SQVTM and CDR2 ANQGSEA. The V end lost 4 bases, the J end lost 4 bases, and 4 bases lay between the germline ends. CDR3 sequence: CSVVGETQYF. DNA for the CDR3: TGCAGCGTTGTCGGAGAGACCCAGTACTTC.

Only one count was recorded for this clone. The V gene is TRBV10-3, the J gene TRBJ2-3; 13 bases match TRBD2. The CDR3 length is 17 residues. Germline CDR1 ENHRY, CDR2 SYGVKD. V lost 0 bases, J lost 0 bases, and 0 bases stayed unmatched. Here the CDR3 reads CAISESGLAGSTDTQYF. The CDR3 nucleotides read TGTGCCATCAGTGAGTCGGGACTAGCGGGGAGCACAGATACGCAGTATTTT.

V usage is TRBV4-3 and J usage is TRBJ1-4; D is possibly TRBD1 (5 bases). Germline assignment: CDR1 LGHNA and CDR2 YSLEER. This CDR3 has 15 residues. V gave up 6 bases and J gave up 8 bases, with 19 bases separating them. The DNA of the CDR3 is TGCGCCAGCAGGGATCAACGGGGGACGGAGGAAAAACTGTTTTTT. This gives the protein CASRDQRGTEEKLFF.

The CDR3 loop reads CASSPGGGNTEAFF. The CDR3 DNA reads as TGTGCCAGCAGTCCTGGGGGGGGGAACACTGAAGCTTTCTTT. This sequence joins TRBV27 and TRBJ1-1; a possible D gene is TRBD1 (5 bases). Germline V gives CDR1 MNHEY, CDR2 SMNVEV (reference sequence). The CDR3 covers 14 residues. Trimming cost V 5 bases and J 1 base, with 11 bases left between them.

The CDR3 region has the DNA TGTGCCAGCAGCGCTTACACCAACACCGGGGAGCTGTTTTTT. Residues: CASSAYTNTGELFF. This chain uses TRBV27 with TRBJ2-2; D is uncertain. The CDR3 loop spans 14 amino acids. V lost 6 bases and J 2 bases, leaving 10 bases between the germline ends. The germline CDR1 and CDR2 sequences are MNHEY and SMNVEV (reference sequence).

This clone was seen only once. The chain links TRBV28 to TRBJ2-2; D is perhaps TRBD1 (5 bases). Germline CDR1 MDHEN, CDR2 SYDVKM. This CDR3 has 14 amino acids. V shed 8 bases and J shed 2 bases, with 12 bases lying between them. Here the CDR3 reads CASFSGYNTGELFF. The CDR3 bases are TGTGCCAGCTTTTCAGGGTATAACACCGGGGAGCTGTTTTTT.

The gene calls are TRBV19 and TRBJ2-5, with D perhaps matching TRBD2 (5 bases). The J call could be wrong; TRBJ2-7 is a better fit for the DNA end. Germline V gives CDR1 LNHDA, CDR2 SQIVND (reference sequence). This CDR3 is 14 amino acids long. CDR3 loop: CASSPSRGSYEQYF. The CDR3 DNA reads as TGTGCCAGTAGTCCCTCTCGGGGATCCTACGAGCAGTACTTC.

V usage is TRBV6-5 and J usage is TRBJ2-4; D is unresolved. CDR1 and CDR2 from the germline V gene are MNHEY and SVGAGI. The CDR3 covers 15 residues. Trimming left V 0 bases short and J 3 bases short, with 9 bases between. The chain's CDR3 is CASSYSRVDKNIQYF. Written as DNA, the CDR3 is TGTGCCAGCAGTTACTCGCGTGTTGACAAAAACATTCAGTACTTC.

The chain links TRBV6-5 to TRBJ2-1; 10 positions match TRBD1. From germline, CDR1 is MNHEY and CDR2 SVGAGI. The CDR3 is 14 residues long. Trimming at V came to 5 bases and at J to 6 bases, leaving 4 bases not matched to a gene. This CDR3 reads CASSLRTGGNEQFF. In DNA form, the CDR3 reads TGTGCCAGCAGTCTCCGGACAGGGGGCAATGAGCAGTTCTTC.

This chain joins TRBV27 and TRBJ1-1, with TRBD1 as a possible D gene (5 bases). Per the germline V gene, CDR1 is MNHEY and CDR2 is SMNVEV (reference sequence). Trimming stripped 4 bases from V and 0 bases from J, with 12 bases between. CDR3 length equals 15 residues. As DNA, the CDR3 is TGTGCCAGCAGTTCCCAGGGATACTTGAACACTGAAGCTTTCTTT. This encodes CASSSQGYLNTEAFF.